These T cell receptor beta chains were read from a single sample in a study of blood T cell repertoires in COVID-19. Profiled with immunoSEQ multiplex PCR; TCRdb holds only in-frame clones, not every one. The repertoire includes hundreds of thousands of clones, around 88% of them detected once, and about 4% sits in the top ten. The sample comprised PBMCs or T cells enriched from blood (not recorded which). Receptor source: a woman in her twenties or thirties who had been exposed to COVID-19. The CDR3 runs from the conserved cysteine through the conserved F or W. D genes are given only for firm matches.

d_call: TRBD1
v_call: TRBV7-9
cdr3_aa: CASSPTGAAGEKLFF

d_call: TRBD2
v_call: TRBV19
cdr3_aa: CASSNRLAGGRETQYF

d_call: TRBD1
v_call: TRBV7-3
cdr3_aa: CASSLTTGRSYNEQFF

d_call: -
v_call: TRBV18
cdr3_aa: CASSPTGAMGEKLFF

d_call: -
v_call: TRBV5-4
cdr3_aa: CASSLAETGTEAFF

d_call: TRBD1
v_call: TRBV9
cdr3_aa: CASSVAGTGTTEAFF

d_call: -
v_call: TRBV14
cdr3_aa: CASSLHGGGDTQYF

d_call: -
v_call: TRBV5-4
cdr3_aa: CASSLAQRTEAFF

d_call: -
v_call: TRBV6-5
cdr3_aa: CASSLGDTEAFF

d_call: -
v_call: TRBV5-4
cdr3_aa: CASSLAGAGTDTQYF

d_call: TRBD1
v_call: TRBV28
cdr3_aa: CASRVGQGALNEKLFF

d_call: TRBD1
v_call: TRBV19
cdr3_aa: CASSSRGPDYEQYF

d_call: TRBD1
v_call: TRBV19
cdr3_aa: CASSIPGQGRTGELFF

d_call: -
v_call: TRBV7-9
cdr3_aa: CASSLSGQGYGYTF

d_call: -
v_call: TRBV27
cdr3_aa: CASSFGRANYGYTF

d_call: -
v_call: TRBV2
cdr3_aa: CASRQTGPNTEAFF

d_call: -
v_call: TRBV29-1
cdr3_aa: CSVEGGGARNEKLFF

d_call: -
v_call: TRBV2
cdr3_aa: CASSTLDLTEGYGYTF

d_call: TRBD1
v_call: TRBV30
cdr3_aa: CAWSVPTDRGLRDSPLHF

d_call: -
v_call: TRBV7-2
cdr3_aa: CASSLVGGAVGNQPQHF

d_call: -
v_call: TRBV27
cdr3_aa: CASSLSPGLIYEQYF

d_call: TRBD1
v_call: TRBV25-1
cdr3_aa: CASRVGQGWQETQYF

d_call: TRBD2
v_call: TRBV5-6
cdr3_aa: CASSSSSGGSWNEQFF

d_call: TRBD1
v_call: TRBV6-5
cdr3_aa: CASQEQGSYGYTF

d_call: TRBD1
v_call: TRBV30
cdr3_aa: CAWSAGTGVMGGGYTF

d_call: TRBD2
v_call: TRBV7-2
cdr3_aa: CASSLALSLAGRRTGELFF

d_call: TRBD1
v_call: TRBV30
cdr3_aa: CQSGTGGEAEAFF

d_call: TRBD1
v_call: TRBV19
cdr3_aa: CASSIDSGGDQPQHF

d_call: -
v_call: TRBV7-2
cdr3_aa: CASSPRATGTNYGYTF

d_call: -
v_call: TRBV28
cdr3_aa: CATAPGSGNTIYF

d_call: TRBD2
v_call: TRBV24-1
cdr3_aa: CATSDPGLAPDTQYF

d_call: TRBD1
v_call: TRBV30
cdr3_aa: CAWSAPPGQGTDTQYF

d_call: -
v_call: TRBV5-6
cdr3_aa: CASSLENREVSEAFF

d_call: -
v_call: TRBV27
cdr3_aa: CASSSLSMNYGYTF

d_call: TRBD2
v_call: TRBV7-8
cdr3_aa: CASSSGLAGPNTGELFF

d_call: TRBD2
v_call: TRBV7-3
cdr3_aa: CASSLVAGTHEQFF

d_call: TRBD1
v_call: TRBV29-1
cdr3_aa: CSVGSKTGAYGYTF

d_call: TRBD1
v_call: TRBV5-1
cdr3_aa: CASSQQQTRQGPPYGYTF

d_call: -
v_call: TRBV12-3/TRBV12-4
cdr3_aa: CASSTSSQHEQFF

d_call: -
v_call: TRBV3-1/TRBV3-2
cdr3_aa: CASSRMAGNEKLFF

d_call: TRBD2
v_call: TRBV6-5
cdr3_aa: CASMTSYGDIQYF

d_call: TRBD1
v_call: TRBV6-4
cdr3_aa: CASSEDRGQPQHF

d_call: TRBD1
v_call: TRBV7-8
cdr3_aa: CASSLLDRGNTEAFF

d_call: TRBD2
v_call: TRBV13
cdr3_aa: CASSSSGGDPDYEQYF

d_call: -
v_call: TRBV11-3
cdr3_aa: CASSLDPSSYEQYF

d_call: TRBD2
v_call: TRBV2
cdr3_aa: CASSLGLAGGRNTQYF

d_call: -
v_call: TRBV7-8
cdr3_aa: CASSPGGYDTGELFF

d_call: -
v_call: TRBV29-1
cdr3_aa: CSVYKNEKLFF

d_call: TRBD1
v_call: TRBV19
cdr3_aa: CASSLTGANQPQHF

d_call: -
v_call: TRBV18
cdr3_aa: CASSPAPGRGSSYEQYF

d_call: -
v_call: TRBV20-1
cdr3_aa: CSASKTEAFF

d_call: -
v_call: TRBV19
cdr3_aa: CASSRTGEKLFF

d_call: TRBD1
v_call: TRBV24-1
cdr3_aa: CATSDEDRGSETQYF

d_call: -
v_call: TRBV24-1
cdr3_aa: CATRSGIDEQFF

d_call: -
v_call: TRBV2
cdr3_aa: CASSAEPSSGNTIYF